The 26 T cell receptor beta chains below all came from one sample that was sequenced in a study of blood T cells in healthy people across ages. It was with a sample-barcoded 5' primer and a J-beta primer mix that a second PCR of roughly 7 to 12 cycles was run. TCRdb ran MiXCR on the 5' RACE reads and lists one entry per CDR3 protein. Of over a million distinct CDR3 sequences listed, roughly two fifths are singletons. Sequencing was done on a sample of blood. The receptors originated from a woman aged 18-29 years in good health.

The CDR3 reads CASSLGFVGAEQFF. The CDR3 DNA sequence: TGTGCCAGCAGCTTAGGTTTCGTGGGCGCTGAGCAGTTCTTC. The rearrangement uses TRBV7-9 and TRBJ2-1; D ambiguous. V lost 1 base to trimming and J lost 9 bases, with 13 bases between them. CDR1 and CDR2 (germline): SEHNR, FQNEAQ (reference sequence). The CDR3 is 14 residues long. The full variable domain, with the rest looked up from reference TRBV7-9 and TRBJ2-1, is DTGVSQNPRHKITKRGQNVTFRCDPISEHNRLYWYRQTLGQGPEFLTYFQNEAQLEKSRLLSDRFSAERPKGSFSTLEIQRTEQGDSAMYLCASSLGFVGAEQFFGPGTRLTVL.

This chain connects TRBV9 to TRBJ2-4; 15 bases are a match to TRBD2. The CDR3 has 17 amino acids. CDR1 SGDLS and CDR2 YYNGEE come from the germline V gene. The J segment lost 5 bases and the V segment lost 4 bases, leaving 7 bases of the junction unmatched. This chain's CDR3 is CASSSGGTSGGQNIQYF. As DNA, the CDR3 is TGTGCCAGCAGCTCAGGTGGGACTAGCGGGGGGCAAAACATTCAGTACTTC.

In its sample, this clonotype was seen once. The chain carries TRBV28 and TRBJ2-1, with unresolved D. Trimming removed 3 bases at V and 7 bases at J, with 7 bases between. The germline gives CDR1 MDHEN, CDR2 SYDVKM. This CDR3 is built from 12 residues. The CDR3 DNA is TGTGCCAGCAGTTTCTCCTGGAATGAGCAGTTCTTC. Its translation: CASSFSWNEQFF.

The chain joins TRBV6-5 to TRBJ2-1; 11 bases fit TRBD1. The CDR3 runs to 13 residues. Per germline, CDR1 MNHEY and CDR2 SVGAGI. V was pared by 5 bases and J by 9 bases, with 3 bases of the junction left unmatched. The CDR3 protein is CASSTGTGGEQFF. In DNA, the CDR3 is TGTGCCAGCAGTACCGGGACAGGGGGTGAGCAGTTCTTC.

The V call is TRBV7-9, the J call TRBJ1-1; TRBD1 might be the D (5 bases). CDR1 and CDR2 from the germline V gene are SEHNR and FQNEAQ (reference sequence). The CDR3 sequence is 14 residues long. The V and J ends lost 0 bases and 6 bases respectively, with 11 bases between them. The CDR3 DNA sequence: TGTGCCAGCAGCTTAGCATCAGGGAATCCTGAAGCTTTCTTT. Encoded protein: CASSLASGNPEAFF.

The V call is TRBV20-1, the J call TRBJ2-1; 13 positions match TRBD2. The V and J ends lost 5 bases and 9 bases, in that order; junction bases with no gene match: 7. The CDR3 loop spans 14 amino acids. Germline CDR1 DFQATT, CDR2 SNEGSKA (reference sequence). In DNA, the CDR3 is TGCAGTGCTCTCCGGACTAGCGGGAGTCCTGAGCAGTTCTTC. Protein: CSALRTSGSPEQFF.

As to this clonotype: A junction end diverges from the germline sequence, so it may reflect a read error. The DNA of the CDR3 is TGCACCAGCAGCCAAGAAGCCAGGGGACGGTCACATGAGCAGTTCTTC. Its translation: CTSSQEARGRSHEQFF. V gene TRBV4-3 combines with J gene TRBJ2-1, with D perhaps matching TRBD1 (6 bases). The length of the CDR3 is 16 residues. The germline V gene has CDR1 LGHNA and CDR2 YSLEER.

In this sample, this clonotype turned up a few times. V is TRBV15 and J is TRBJ2-1, with 7 bases identical to TRBD1. J lost 3 bases, V lost 6 bases, and 5 bases had no gene match. CDR1 and CDR2 from the germline V gene are LNHNV and YYDKDF (reference sequence). CDR3 length: 14 amino acids. The chain's CDR3 is CATRFRDSYNEQFF. The CDR3 DNA reads as TGTGCCACCAGATTTCGGGACAGCTACAATGAGCAGTTCTTC. Based on the CDR3 plus reference TRBV15 and TRBJ2-1, the full variable domain is DAMVIQNPRYQVTQFGKPVTLSCSQTLNHNVMYWYQQKSSQAPKLLFHYYDKDFNNEADTPDNFQSRRPNTSFCFLDIRSPGLGDTAMYLCATRFRDSYNEQFFGPGTRLTVL.

This clonotype was seen only a few times. This chain joins TRBV20-1 and TRBJ1-4; D might be TRBD1 (6 bases). CDR3 size: 16 residues. CDR1 is DFQATT, CDR2 SNEGSKA, per germline (reference sequence). V was clipped by 3 bases and J by 0 bases, with 14 bases between them. The chain's CDR3 is CSARDSLKATNEKLFF. The CDR3, as DNA: TGCAGTGCTAGGGACAGCCTAAAGGCAACTAATGAAAAACTGTTTTTT.

For the CDR3, the DNA is TGTGCCAGCAGCGTAGCTATTGGGGTGGAGCTGTTTTTT. Its protein is CASSVAIGVELFF. The chain combines TRBV9 with TRBJ2-2; no reliable D call. CDR1 and CDR2 from the germline V gene are SGDLS and YYNGEE. V lost 0 bases and J lost 10, with 10 bases in between. The CDR3 totals 13 residues.

This clonotype was seen a few times. The chain joins TRBV2 to TRBJ2-7; D is uncertain. Germline CDR1 SNHLY, CDR2 FYNNEI. This CDR3 region has 12 residues. Trimming took 7 bases from V and 3 from J, leaving 10 bases between them. The CDR3 DNA reads TGTGCCAGCACCCTTTTTGTCTACGAGCAGTACTTC. Encoded protein: CASTLFVYEQYF.

The genes are TRBV4-3 and TRBJ2-7; TRBD1 agrees at 7 bases. Germline-derived CDR1 and CDR2 are LGHNA and YSLEER. The junction had 8 bases not matched to a gene; V was cut back by 1 base and J by 2 bases. CDR3 length: 16 residues. CDR3 nucleotides: TGCGCCAGCAGCCAAGTCGTGACAGGGATCCCCTACGAGCAGTACTTC. As protein: CASSQVVTGIPYEQYF.

This chain links TRBV10-3 with TRBJ1-1; D is ambiguous. Between the trimmed V and J ends, which lost 4 bases and 2 bases, there was a span of 11 bases. Germline-derived CDR1 and CDR2 are ENHRY and SYGVKD. This CDR3 is built from 14 residues. In nucleotides, the CDR3 is TGTGCCATCAGTGGTGAGGGCAGAAACACTGAAGCTTTCTTT. It is translated as CAISGEGRNTEAFF.

This chain links TRBV12-3 or TRBV12-4 with TRBJ2-1; D unresolved. Between the trimmed V and J ends, which lost 2 bases and 10 bases, there was a span of 9 bases. This CDR3 has 12 amino acids. In DNA, the CDR3 is TGTGCCAGCAGTTTATCGGCACCGGAGCAGTTCTTC. Its protein product is CASSLSAPEQFF.

This clonotype has a handful of counts. This chain joins TRBV4-1 and TRBJ1-4, with D tentatively TRBD1 (5 bases). CDR3 length: 16 amino acids. V lost 0 bases and J 7 bases, leaving 15 bases between the germline ends. From germline, CDR1 is MGHRA and CDR2 YSYEKL. CDR3 residues: CASSQDRPRVGEKLFF. The CDR3 DNA follows: TGCGCCAGCAGCCAAGATAGACCCAGGGTTGGTGAAAAACTGTTTTTT.

This clonotype showed up just once. The chain recombines TRBV10-3 with TRBJ2-5, with 14 bases identical to TRBD2. Trimming at V came to 3 bases and at J to 12 bases, leaving 12 bases not matched to a gene. The V gene's germline CDR1 is ENHRY and CDR2 SYGVKD. The CDR3 has 16 residues. CDR3 amino acids: CAISDGGTGLAGVEYF. For the CDR3, the DNA is TGTGCCATCAGTGATGGCGGGACGGGACTAGCGGGAGTTGAGTACTTC.

The rearrangement uses TRBV5-1 and TRBJ2-3; TRBD2 matches 11 bases. J lost 2 bases, V lost 7 bases, and 6 bases had no gene match. The germline CDR1 and CDR2 sequences are SGHRS and YFSETQ. The CDR3 loop spans 15 amino acids. The CDR3 region has the DNA TGCGCCAGCGGACTGGGACTAGCGGACACAGATACGCAGTATTTT. As protein: CASGLGLADTDTQYF.

This clonotype was seen a handful of times. The rearrangement joins TRBV27 to TRBJ2-5, with a tentative D call TRBD2 (6 bases). The V end was cut by 2 bases, the J end by 1 base, with 14 bases between. Per germline, CDR1 MNHEY and CDR2 SMNVEV (reference sequence). The CDR3 runs to 16 residues. The CDR3 region is CASSLRPGVVQETQYF. DNA of the CDR3: TGTGCCAGCAGTTTACGTCCGGGAGTCGTCCAAGAGACCCAGTACTTC.

The chain employs TRBV7-8 and TRBJ1-1, with D possibly TRBD1 on 5 matching bases. V gave up 0 bases and J gave up 6 bases, with 14 bases separating them. CDR3 length: 15 residues. In germline, CDR1 is SGHVS, CDR2 FQNEAQ. CDR3 protein: CASSLAVGVSSEAFF. The CDR3 region has the DNA TGTGCCAGCAGCTTAGCGGTGGGGGTTTCTTCTGAAGCTTTCTTT.

In its sample, this clonotype was seen a few times. This chain uses TRBV29-1 with TRBJ2-1; D is ambiguous. The CDR3 is 13 amino acids. CDR1 SQVTM and CDR2 ANQGSEA come from the germline V gene. V shed 2 bases and J shed 6 bases, with 11 bases lying between them. CDR3 region: CSVEPTLSNEQFF. The DNA of the CDR3 is TGCAGCGTTGAACCGACTCTGTCCAATGAGCAGTTCTTC.

This chain connects TRBV7-3 to TRBJ2-2; the D gene is possibly TRBD2 (5 bases). V dropped 5 bases and J dropped 3 bases, with 7 bases sitting between them. Germline V lookup: CDR1 SGHTA, CDR2 FQGTGA. The CDR3 length is 13 residues. CDR3 bases: TGTGCCAGCAGCCCACTAGACACCGGGGAGCTGTTTTTT. Its translation is CASSPLDTGELFF. Supplemented by reference TRBV7-3 and TRBJ2-2, the full variable domain reads GAGVSQTPSNKVTEKGKYVELRCDPISGHTALYWYRQSLGQGPEFLIYFQGTGAADDSGLPNDRFFAVRPEGSVSTLKIQRTERGDSAVYLCASSPLDTGELFFGEGSRLTVL.

The CDR3 here is CASSQVAGGGIQYF. In nucleotides, the CDR3 is TGTGCCAGCAGCCAAGTGGCGGGAGGGGGCATTCAGTACTTC. This chain links TRBV3-1 with TRBJ2-4; 9 bases are shared with TRBD2. Germline V gene data show CDR1 as LGHDT and CDR2 as YNNKEL (reference sequence). With 1 base clipped from V and 9 bases from J, the junction kept 4 bases outside the gene matches. CDR3 length: 14 amino acids.

V usage is TRBV7-9 and J usage is TRBJ2-1; D is uncertain. The CDR3 has 13 amino acids. The V and J ends lost 1 base and 10 bases respectively, with 11 bases between them. Germline V CDR1 and CDR2: SEHNR, FQNEAQ (reference sequence). The CDR3 loop is CASSLVTGNEQFF. DNA for the CDR3: TGTGCCAGCAGCTTAGTTACGGGCAACGAGCAGTTCTTC.

This clonotype has only a few counts. This chain connects TRBV6-5 to TRBJ1-1; D gene ambiguous. The CDR3 has 14 residues. V dropped 5 bases and J dropped 1 base, with 11 bases sitting between them. Germline CDR1 is MNHEY and CDR2 is SVGAGI. CDR3 bases: TGTGCCAGCAGTCGCCTACGGGAGAACACTGAAGCTTTCTTT. It encodes CASSRLRENTEAFF.

CDR3 protein: CASSPDGTSGNYNEQFF. The CDR3 nucleotides are TGTGCCAGCAGCCCGGACGGGACTAGCGGGAATTACAATGAGCAGTTCTTC. V is TRBV13 and J is TRBJ2-1; TRBD2 matches at 13 bases. V lost 5 bases to trimming and J lost 4 bases; unmatched junction nucleotides: 8. The CDR3 contains 17 residues. Germline CDR1 is PRHDT and CDR2 is FYEKMQ (reference sequence).

The gene calls are TRBV20-1 and TRBJ2-1; unclear D gene. CDR3 length: 12 residues. Trimming took off 5 bases at V and 4 bases at J, with 9 bases between the two ends. Germline loops: CDR1 DFQATT, CDR2 SNEGSKA (reference sequence). CDR3: CSAARSYNEQFF. The CDR3 DNA sequence: TGCAGTGCTGCACGATCGTACAATGAGCAGTTCTTC.